This TCR beta chain was found in a study of blood T cell repertoires in COVID-19. V was shortened by 0 bases and J by 8 bases, with 8 bases between the two germline ends. This CDR3 is built from 12 residues. Germline CDR1 is SGDLS and CDR2 is YYNGEE. TCRdb's table, derived via immunoSEQ multiplex PCR, lists solely in-frame clones and lacks some. The table lists about 200,000 clones, approximately 78% of them singletons. The origin of this receptor is a woman over 75 with acute or convalescent COVID-19. The sample taken for sequencing was peripheral blood. The chain joins TRBV9 to TRBJ1-2; D not certain. The CDR3 DNA is TGTGCCAGCAGCGTAGGAGGGAAGGGCTACACCTTC. This sequence encodes CASSVGGKGYTF.